This TCR beta chain emerged from a study of T-cell memory formation after mild COVID-19. This CDR3 region has 14 residues. With 8 bases clipped from V and 5 bases from J, the junction kept 7 bases outside the gene matches. Study-level results: Clones that contracted from day 15 to 85 had balanced CD4/CD8; later expanders were CD4+ biased. Researchers found some responding clones in pre-infection memory, a sign that cross-reactive memory joined. The main location of contracting CD4+ clones was CM and EM, and that of contracting CD8+ clones was EMRA.

The table lists this clonotype with a count of one. Its target is unknown. MiXCR, applied by TCRdb to the 5' RACE reads, yields one record per CDR3 protein. The sample contains hundreds of thousands of distinct CDR3 sequences, 20% to 25% of which appear only once. The chain uses TRBV12-3 or TRBV12-4 and TRBJ2-1; TRBD2 matches 9 bases. This TCR came from an adult woman who had mild COVID-19 (a few samples of this study predate the infection). Cell type and time point are not known. The sample consisted of PBMCs or a T cell subset sorted from them (not recorded which). The CDR3 reads CASGLAGLNNEQFF. DNA for the CDR3: TGTGCCAGCGGTCTAGCGGGGCTAAACAATGAGCAGTTCTTC.